This paragraph reports one T cell receptor beta chain. Original processing notes: Reference gene primer amplification in the assay estimated nucleated cell counts. Sequencing was performed with immunoSEQ multiplex PCR; in TCRdb, only in-frame clones are kept and a portion is missing. V, J and clone size reflect that table, while D and trimming were determined from the DNA. The sample contains some 220,000 clones, 83% of which appear only once. CDR1 and CDR2 (germline): LNHDA, SQIVND (reference sequence). V was clipped by 8 bases and J by 9 bases; unmatched bases: 12. This CDR3 contains 14 residues. This record belongs to a study of blood T cell repertoires in COVID-19.

The receptor's source is a woman between 25 and 40 years old with COVID-19, enrolled during active disease. The chain employs TRBV19 and TRBJ2-1; 8 bases fit TRBD1. Sequenced sample: peripheral blood. DNA for the CDR3: TGTGCCAGTTCGACGCAGGGGGCGCAGGGTGAGCAGTTCTTC. It encodes CASSTQGAQGEQFF.